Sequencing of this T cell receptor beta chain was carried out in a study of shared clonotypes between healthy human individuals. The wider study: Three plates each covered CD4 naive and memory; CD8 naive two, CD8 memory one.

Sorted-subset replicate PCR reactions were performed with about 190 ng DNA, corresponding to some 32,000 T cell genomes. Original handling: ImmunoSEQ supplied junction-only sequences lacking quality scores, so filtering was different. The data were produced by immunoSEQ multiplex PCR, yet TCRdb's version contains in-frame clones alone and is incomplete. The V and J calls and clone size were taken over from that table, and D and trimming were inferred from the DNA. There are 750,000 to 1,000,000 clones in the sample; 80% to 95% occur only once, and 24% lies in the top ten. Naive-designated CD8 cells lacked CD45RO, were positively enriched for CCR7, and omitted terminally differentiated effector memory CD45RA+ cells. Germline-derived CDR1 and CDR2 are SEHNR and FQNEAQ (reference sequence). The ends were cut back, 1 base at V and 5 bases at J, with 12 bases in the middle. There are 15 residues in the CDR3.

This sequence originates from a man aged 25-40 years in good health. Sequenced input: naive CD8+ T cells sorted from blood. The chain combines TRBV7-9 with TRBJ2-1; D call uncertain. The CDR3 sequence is CASSLDSPGHNEQFF. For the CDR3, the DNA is TGTGCCAGCAGCTTAGACAGTCCAGGTCACAATGAGCAGTTCTTC.